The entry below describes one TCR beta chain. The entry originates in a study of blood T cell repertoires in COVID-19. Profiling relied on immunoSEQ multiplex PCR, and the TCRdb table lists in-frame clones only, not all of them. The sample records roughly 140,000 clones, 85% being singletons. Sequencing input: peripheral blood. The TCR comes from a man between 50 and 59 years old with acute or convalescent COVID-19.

The CDR3 region is CASSFDAAYEQYF. The CDR3 DNA reads as TGTGCCAGCAGCTTCGATGCAGCCTACGAGCAGTACTTC. The rearrangement links TRBV5-5 to TRBJ2-7; D uncertain. The CDR3 sequence is 13 residues long. Germline assignment: CDR1 SGHKS and CDR2 YYEKEE (reference sequence). V lost 2 bases and J lost 2, with 8 bases in between.